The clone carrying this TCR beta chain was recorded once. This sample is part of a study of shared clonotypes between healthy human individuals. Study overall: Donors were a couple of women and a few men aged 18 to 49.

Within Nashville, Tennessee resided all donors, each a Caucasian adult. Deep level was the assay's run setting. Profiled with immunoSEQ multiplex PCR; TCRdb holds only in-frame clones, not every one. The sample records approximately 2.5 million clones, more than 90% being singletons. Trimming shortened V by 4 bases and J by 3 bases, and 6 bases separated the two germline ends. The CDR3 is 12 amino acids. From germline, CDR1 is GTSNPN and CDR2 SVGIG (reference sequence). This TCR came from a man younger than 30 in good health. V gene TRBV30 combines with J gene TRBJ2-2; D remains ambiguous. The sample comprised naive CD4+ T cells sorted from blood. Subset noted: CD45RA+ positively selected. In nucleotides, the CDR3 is TGTGCCTGGAATTTTGACACCGGGGAGCTGTTTTTT. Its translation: CAWNFDTGELFF.